Each of the 5 T cell receptor beta chains below was sequenced from the same sample in a study of T cells after posttransplantation cyclophosphamide. Cyclophosphamide on days +3 and +4 followed busulfan-fludarabine conditioning and a marrow graft. The protocol was immunoSEQ multiplex PCR, while the TCRdb copy is restricted to in-frame clones and leaves out a portion. The data contain several thousand clones, about 85% of them singletons. Material: PBMCs, obtained after allogeneic stem cell transplant with posttransplant cyclophosphamide. The receptors originated from a female patient in her forties who received an allogeneic stem cell transplant from an unrelated donor, was CMV-positive, and had no GVHD. These T cells may partly come from the graft donor.

J is TRBJ1-2 and V is TRBV5-4; tentatively, D is TRBD1 (6 bases). Trimming took 6 bases from V and 4 from J, leaving 13 bases between them. CDR1 is SGHNT and CDR2 is YYREEE in the germline V gene (reference sequence). The CDR3 covers 13 residues. CDR3: CASTLGGGYGYTF. CDR3 DNA: TGTGCCAGCACCCTGGGAGGGGGCTATGGCTACACCTTC.

The rearrangement links TRBV5-5 to TRBJ2-7; 8 nucleotides line up with TRBD1. The CDR3 has 16 residues. CDR1 is SGHKS and CDR2 is YYEKEE in the germline V gene (reference sequence). V shed 1 base, J shed 0 bases, and the junction held 6 bases outside the gene matches. CDR3 sequence: CASSLIGQGSSYEQYF. The CDR3 bases are TGTGCCAGCAGCTTGATCGGACAGGGCAGCTCCTACGAGCAGTACTTC.

This rearrangement joins TRBV11-1 to TRBJ2-5, with TRBD2 matching over 8 bases. Trimming cost V 1 base and J 1 base; bases outside gene matches: 5. Germline CDR1 SGHAT, CDR2 FQDESV (reference sequence). This CDR3 comprises 16 residues. The DNA of the CDR3 is TGTGCCAGCAGCTTAGTCGGGGGGGGGCCCCAAGAGACCCAGTACTTC. This sequence encodes CASSLVGGGPQETQYF. Based on the CDR3 plus reference TRBV11-1 and TRBJ2-5, the full variable domain is EAEVAQSPRYKITEKSQAVAFWCDPISGHATLYWYRQILGQGPELLVQFQDESVVDDSQLPKDRFSAERLKGVDSTLKIQPAELGDSAMYLCASSLVGGGPQETQYFGPGTRLLVL.

The chain uses TRBV11-3 and TRBJ2-3, with 10 bases that match TRBD2. Germline V gene sequence: CDR1 SGHNT, CDR2 YENEEA. V lost 1 base and J lost 1; bases outside the gene matches: 2. The CDR3 spans 16 residues. The CDR3 DNA reads as TGTGCCAGCAGCTTAGGGCTAGCGGGGGGCACAGATACGCAGTATTTT. Translated, it gives CASSLGLAGGTDTQYF.

This clone was detected once. The V call is TRBV10-3, the J call TRBJ2-5; 10 nucleotides line up with TRBD2. The CDR3 runs to 15 residues. Looked up from germline, CDR1 is ENHRY and CDR2 is SYGVKD. V shed 4 bases and J 5 bases; nucleotides not matched to a gene: 7. CDR3 in DNA: TGTGCCATCAGTGGGGAGCGGGGGGGCCTGGAGACCCAGTACTTC. It codes for CAISGERGGLETQYF.